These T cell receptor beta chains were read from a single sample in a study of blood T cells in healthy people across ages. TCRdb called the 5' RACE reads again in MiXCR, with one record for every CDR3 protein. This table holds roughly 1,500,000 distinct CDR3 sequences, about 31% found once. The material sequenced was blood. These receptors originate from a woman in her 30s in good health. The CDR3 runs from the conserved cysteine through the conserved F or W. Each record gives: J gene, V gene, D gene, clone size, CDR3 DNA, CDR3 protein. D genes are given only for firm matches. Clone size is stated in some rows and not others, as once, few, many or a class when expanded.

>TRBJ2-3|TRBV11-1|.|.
TGTGCCAGCAGCTTAGCGCTTCCCGCCCCATGGGCAGATACGCAGTATTTT
CASSLALPAPWADTQYF
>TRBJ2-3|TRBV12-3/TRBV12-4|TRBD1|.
TGTGCCAGCAGTTTACAGGACAGGGTGGGAGATACGCAGTATTTT
CASSLQDRVGDTQYF
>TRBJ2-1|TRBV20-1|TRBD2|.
TGCAGTACATTGACTAGCGGGGGGAATTCCTACAATGAGCAGTTCTTC
CSTLTSGGNSYNEQFF
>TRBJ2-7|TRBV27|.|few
TGTGCCAGCAGTCCCCGTAGGGGGACAAATTCCTACGAGCAGTACTTC
CASSPRRGTNSYEQYF
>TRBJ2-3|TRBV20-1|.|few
TGCAGTGCTAGAATCCGGGGGGCCGGCACAGATACGCAGTATTTT
CSARIRGAGTDTQYF
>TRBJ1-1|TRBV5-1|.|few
TGCGCCAGCAGCCAAACGACAGTCAACACTGAAGCTTTCTTT
CASSQTTVNTEAFF
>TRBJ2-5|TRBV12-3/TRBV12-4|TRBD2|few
TGTGCCAGCAGTTTTTACCGGGAGGCCGTGCAGACCCAGTACTTC
CASSFYREAVQTQYF
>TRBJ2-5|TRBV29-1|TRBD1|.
TGCAGCGTTGTGGCAGGGGGCGCGGAGACCCAGTACTTC
CSVVAGGAETQYF
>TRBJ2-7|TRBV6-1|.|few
TGTGCCAGCAGTGATCAACTCAACTACGAGCAGTACTTC
CASSDQLNYEQYF
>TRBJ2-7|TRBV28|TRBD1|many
TGTGCCAGCAGTTTAGTGGCAGGGGGATCCTACGAGCAGTACTTC
CASSLVAGGSYEQYF
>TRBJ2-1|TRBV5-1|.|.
TGCGCCAGCAGCGTGTGGGGAGCAGAAAATGAGCAGTTCTTC
CASSVWGAENEQFF
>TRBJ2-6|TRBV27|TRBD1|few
TGTGCCAGCACCTCAGGGGGCTCTGGGGCCAACGTCCTGACTTTC
CASTSGGSGANVLTF
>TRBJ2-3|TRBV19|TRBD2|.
TGTGCCAGTAGGCCCATGGATAGCGGGAGATACACAGATACGCAGTATTTT
CASRPMDSGRYTDTQYF
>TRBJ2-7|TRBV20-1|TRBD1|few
TGCAGTGCTAGAGTACAGGGGGCGCGACGGTCCGAGCAGTACTTC
CSARVQGARRSEQYF
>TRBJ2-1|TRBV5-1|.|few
TGCGCCAGCAGCCAAACCGGGACCCAGAACAATGAGCAGTTCTTC
CASSQTGTQNNEQFF
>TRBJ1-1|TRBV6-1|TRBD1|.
TGTGCCAGCAGTGAACTGGACAGGGGAAACCTGAACACTGAAGCTTTCTTT
CASSELDRGNLNTEAFF
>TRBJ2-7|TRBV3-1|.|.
TGTGCCAGCAGCCCGAGTAGCGTGTACGAGCAGTACTTC
CASSPSSVYEQYF
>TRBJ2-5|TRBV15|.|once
TGTGCCACCAGCAGATCATCCGACGGGGGACACTTAGACTCCGAGACCCAGTACTTC
CATSRSSDGGHLDSETQYF
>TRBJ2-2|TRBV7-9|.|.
TGTGCCAGCAGCTTGCGAGTCGGCAGGGAGGACACCGGGGAGCTGTTTTTT
CASSLRVGREDTGELFF
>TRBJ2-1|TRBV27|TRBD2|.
TGTGCCAGCAGTTTTTCACGACGAGCGGGACTTTACAATGAGCAGTTCTTC
CASSFSRRAGLYNEQFF
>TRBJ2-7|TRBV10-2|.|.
TGCGCCAGCCAATTGACGGTTTTCGACGAGCAGTACTTC
CASQLTVFDEQYF
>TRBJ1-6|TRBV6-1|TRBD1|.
TGTGCCAGCAACCCCCAGGGACAGGGTGGTTCACCCCTCCACTTT
CASNPQGQGGSPLHF
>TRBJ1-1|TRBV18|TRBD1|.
TGTGCCAGCTCACCACTCTTGAACACAGGGGGCGTTAGCACTGAAGCTTTCTTT
CASSPLLNTGGVSTEAFF
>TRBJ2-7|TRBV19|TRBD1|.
TGTGCCAGTAGCGTGACGACAGGGGACTACGAGCAGTACTTC
CASSVTTGDYEQYF
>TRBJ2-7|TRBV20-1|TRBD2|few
TGCAGTGCTAGAGATGTAGGTCCTAGCGGGACTTACGAGCAGTACTTC
CSARDVGPSGTYEQYF
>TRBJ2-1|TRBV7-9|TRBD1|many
TGTGCCAGCAGCTCGGGACAGGGGGGAGGAAGTGAGCAGTTCTTC
CASSSGQGGGSEQFF
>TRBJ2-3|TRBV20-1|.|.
TGCAGTGCGGGGAGGGACACTTACTGGGATACGCAGTATTTT
CSAGRDTYWDTQYF
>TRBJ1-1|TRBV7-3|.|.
TGTGCCAGCAGCTTATCCAGAGACGAGGGTGAAGCTTTCTTT
CASSLSRDEGEAFF